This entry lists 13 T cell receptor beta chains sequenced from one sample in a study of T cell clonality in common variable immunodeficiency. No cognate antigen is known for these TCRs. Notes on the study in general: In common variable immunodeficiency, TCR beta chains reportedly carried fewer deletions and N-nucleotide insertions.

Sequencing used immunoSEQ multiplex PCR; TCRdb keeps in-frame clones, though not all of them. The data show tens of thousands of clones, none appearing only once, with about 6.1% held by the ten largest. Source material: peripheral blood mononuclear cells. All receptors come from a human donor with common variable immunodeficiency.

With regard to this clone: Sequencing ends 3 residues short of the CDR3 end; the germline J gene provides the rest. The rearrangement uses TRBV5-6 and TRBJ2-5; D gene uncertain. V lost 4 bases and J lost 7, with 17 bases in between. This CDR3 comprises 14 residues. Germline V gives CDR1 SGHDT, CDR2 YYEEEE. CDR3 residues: CASSPRSRQATQYF. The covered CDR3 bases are TGTGCCAGCAGCCCAAGGTCCCGCCAGGCGACC.

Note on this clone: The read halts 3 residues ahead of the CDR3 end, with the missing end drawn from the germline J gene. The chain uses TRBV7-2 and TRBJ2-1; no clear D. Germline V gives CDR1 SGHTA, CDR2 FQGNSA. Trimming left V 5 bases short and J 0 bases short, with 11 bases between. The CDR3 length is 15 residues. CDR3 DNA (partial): TGTGCCAGCAGCCGCGCGAGACTCTCCTACAATGAG. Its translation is CASSRARLSYNE. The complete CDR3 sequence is CASSRARLSYNEQFF.

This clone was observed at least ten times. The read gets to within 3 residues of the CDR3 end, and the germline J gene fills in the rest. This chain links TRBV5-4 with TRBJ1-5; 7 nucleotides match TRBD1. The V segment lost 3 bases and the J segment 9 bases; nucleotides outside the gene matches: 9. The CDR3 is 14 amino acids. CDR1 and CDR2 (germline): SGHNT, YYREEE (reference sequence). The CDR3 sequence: CASSSNAGGGPQHF. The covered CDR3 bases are TGTGCCAGCAGCTCAAACGCAGGGGGAGGGCCC.

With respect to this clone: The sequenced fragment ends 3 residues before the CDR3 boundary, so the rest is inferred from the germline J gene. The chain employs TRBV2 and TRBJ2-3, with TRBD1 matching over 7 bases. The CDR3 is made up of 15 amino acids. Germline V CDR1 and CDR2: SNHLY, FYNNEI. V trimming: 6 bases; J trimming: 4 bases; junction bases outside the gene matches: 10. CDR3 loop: CASSIGGQGADTQYF. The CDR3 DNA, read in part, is TGTGCCAGCAGCATAGGGGGTCAGGGGGCAGATACG.

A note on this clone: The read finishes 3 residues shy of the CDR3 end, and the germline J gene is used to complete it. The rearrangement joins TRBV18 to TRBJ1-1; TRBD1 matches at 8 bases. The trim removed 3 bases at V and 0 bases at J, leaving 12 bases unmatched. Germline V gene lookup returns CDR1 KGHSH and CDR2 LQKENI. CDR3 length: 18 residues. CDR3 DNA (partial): TGTGCCAGCTCACCCCAGGGGGGCAGGGGGCTCTTGAACACTGAA. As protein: CASSPQGGRGLLNTE. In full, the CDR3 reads CASSPQGGRGLLNTEAFF.

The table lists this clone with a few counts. The covered CDR3 bases are TGTGCCTGGAGTGTACGGGACATAGGTGGC. Protein sequence: CAWSVRDIGG. The whole CDR3 region reads CAWSVRDIGGYTF. The chain has TRBV30 and TRBJ1-2, with D possibly TRBD1 on 6 matching bases. The missing CDR3 end, 3 residues past where the read stops, is filled in from the germline J gene. This CDR3 region has 13 residues. V lost 0 bases and J 7 bases, leaving 12 bases between the germline ends. Germline CDR1 GTSNPN, CDR2 SVGIG (reference sequence).

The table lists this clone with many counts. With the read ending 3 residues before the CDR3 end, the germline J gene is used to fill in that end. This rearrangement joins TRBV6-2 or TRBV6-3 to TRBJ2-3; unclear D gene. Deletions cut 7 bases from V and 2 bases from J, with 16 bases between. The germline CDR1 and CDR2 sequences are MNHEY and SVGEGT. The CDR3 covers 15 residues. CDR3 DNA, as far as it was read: TGTGCCAGCACCCCGGCGGCGACGGACACAGATACG. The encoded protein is CASTPAATDTDT. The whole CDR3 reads CASTPAATDTDTQYF.

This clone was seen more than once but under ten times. The CDR3 reads CSARDYDASGRGGGETQYF. CDR3 DNA, as far as it was read: TGCAGTGCTAGAGATTATGATGCGAGTGGGCGGGGAGGAGGAGAGACC. The J gene is TRBJ2-5, the V gene TRBV20-1; D possibly corresponds to TRBD2 (6 bases). The DNA ends 3 residues before the CDR3 does, and the rest of the CDR3 is filled in from the germline J gene. Germline V gives CDR1 DFQATT, CDR2 SNEGSKA (reference sequence). Trimming removed 0 bases from V and 4 bases from J, with 27 bases in between. The CDR3 runs to 19 residues.

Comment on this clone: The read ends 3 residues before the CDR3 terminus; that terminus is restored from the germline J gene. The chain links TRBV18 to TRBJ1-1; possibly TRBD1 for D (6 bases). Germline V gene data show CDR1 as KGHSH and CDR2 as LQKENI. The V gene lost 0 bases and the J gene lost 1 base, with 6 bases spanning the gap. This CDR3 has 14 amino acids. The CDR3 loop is CASSPPTGNTEAFF. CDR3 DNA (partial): TGTGCCAGCTCACCACCGACAGGGAACACTGAA.

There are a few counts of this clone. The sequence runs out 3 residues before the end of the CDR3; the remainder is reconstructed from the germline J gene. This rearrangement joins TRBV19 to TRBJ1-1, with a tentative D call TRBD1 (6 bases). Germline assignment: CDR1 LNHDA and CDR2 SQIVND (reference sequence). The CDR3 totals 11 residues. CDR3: CASRAGDKAFF. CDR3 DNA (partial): TGTGCCAGTAGGGCAGGGGACAAA.

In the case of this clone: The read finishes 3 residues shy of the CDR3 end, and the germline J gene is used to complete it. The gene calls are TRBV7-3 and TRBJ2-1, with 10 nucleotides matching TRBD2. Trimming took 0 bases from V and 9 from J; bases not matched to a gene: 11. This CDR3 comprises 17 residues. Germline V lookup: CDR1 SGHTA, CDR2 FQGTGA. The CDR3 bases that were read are TGTGCCAGCAGCTTAACGTCCACTAGCGGGGAAGCCGGTGAG. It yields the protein CASSLTSTSGEAGE. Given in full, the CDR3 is CASSLTSTSGEAGEQFF.

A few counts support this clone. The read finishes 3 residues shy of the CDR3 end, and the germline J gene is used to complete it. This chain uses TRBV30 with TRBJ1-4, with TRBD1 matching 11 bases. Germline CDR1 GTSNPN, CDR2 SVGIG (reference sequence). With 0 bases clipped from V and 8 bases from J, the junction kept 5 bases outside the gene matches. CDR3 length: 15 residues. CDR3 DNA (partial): TGTGCCTGGAGTGTAGGGGGACAGGGGGGAGAAAAA. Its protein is CAWSVGGQGGEK. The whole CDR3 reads CAWSVGGQGGEKLFF.

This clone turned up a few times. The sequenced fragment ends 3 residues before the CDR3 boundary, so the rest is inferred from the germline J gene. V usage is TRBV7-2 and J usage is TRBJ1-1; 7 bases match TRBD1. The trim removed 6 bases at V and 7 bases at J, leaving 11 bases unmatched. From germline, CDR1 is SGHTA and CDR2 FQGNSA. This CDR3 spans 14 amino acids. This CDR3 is CASRSRTDRREAFF. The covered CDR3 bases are TGTGCCAGCAGATCTCGGACGGACAGGCGTGAA.